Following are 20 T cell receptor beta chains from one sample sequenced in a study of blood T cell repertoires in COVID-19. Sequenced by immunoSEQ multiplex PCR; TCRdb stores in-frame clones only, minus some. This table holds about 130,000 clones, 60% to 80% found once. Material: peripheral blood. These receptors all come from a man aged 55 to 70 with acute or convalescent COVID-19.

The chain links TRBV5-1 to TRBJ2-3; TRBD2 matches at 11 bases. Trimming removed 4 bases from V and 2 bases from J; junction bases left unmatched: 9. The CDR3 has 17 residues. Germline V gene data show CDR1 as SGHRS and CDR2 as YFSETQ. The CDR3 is CASSLSIAGGPTDTQYF. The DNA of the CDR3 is TGCGCCAGCAGCCTATCAATAGCGGGAGGGCCCACAGATACGCAGTATTTT.

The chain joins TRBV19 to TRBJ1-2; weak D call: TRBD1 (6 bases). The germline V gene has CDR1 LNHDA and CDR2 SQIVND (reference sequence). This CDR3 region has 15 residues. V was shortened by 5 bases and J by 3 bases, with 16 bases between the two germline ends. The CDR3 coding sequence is TGTGCCAGTAGTGGGGACAACAAGCTATACTATGGCTACACCTTC. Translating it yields CASSGDNKLYYGYTF.

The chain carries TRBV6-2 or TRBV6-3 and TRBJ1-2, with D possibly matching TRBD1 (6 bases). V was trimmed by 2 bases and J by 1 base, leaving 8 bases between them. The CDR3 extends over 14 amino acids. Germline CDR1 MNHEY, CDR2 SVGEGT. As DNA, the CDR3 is TGTGCCAGCAGTTACGGACAGAGTAACTATGGCTACACCTTC. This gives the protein CASSYGQSNYGYTF.

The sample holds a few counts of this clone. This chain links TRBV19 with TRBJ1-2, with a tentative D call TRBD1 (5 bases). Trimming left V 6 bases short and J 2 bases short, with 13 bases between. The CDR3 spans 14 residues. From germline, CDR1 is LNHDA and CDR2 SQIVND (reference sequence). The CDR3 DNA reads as TGTGCCAGTAGCTCCGACAGAAGAAACTATGGCTACACCTTC. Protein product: CASSSDRRNYGYTF. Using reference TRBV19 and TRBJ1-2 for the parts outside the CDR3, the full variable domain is DGGITQSPKYLFRKEGQNVTLSCEQNLNHDAMYWYRQDPGQGLRLIYYSQIVNDFQKGDIAEGYSVSREKKESFPLTVTSAQKNPTAFYLCASSSDRRNYGYTFGSGTRLTVV.

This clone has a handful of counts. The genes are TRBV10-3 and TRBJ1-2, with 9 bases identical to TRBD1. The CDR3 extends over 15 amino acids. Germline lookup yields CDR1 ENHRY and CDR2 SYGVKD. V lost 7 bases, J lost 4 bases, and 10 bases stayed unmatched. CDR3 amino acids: CAIKDRDREGYGYTF. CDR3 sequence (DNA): TGTGCCATCAAAGACCGGGACAGGGAAGGCTATGGCTACACCTTC.

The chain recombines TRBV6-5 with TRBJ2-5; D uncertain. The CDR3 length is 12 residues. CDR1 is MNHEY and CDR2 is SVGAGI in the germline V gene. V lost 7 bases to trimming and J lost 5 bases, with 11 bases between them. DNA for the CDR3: TGTGCCAGCAAAACCTCCAGTGAGACCCAGTACTTC. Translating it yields CASKTSSETQYF.

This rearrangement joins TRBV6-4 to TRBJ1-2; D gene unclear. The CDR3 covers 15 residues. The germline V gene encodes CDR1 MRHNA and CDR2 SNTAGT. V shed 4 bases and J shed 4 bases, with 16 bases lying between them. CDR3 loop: CASSAEARPPYGYTF. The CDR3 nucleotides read TGTGCCAGCAGTGCTGAAGCCAGGCCACCCTATGGCTACACCTTC.

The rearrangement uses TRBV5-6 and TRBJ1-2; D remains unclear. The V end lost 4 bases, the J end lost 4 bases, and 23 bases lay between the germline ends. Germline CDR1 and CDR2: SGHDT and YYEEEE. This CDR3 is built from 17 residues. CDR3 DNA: TGTGCCAGCAGCACAGAGGGTTCGGCGCTACGGATCTATGGCTACACCTTC. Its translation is CASSTEGSALRIYGYTF.

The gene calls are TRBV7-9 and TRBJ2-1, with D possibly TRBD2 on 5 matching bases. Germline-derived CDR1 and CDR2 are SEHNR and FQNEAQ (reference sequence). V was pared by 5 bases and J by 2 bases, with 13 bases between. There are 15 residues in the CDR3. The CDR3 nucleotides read TGTGCCAGCAGCCCCGTAGGACTCCCCTACAATGAGCAGTTCTTC. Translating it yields CASSPVGLPYNEQFF. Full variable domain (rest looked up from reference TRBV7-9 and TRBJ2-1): DTGVSQNPRHKITKRGQNVTFRCDPISEHNRLYWYRQTLGQGPEFLTYFQNEAQLEKSRLLSDRFSAERPKGSFSTLEIQRTEQGDSAMYLCASSPVGLPYNEQFFGPGTRLTVL.

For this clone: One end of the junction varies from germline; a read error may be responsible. In DNA, the CDR3 is TGTGCCATCAGTGATGGGACAGGGACAACTGAGGCTTTCTTT. Translating it yields CAISDGTGTTEAFF. This chain uses TRBV10-3 with TRBJ1-1; TRBD1 matches at 9 bases. CDR3 length equals 14 residues. CDR1 is ENHRY, CDR2 SYGVKD, per germline.

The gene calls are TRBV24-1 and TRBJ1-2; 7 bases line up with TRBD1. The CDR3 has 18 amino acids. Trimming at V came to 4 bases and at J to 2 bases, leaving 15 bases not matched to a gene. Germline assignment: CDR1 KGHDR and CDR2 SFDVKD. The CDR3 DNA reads TGTGCCACCAGTGACGACAGATCTTCGTGGGACAGAAACTATGGCTACACCTTC. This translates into CATSDDRSSWDRNYGYTF.

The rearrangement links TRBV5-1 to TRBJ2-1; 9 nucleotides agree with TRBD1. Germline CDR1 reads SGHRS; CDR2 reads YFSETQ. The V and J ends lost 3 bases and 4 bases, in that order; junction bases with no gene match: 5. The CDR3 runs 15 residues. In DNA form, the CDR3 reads TGCGCCAGCAGCTCCGGGACAGGGAATTACAATGAGCAGTTCTTC. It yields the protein CASSSGTGNYNEQFF. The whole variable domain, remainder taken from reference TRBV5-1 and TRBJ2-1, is KAGVTQTPRYLIKTRGQQVTLSCSPISGHRSVSWYQQTPGQGLQFLFEYFSETQRNKGNFPGRFSGRQFSNSRSEMNVSTLELGDSALYLCASSSGTGNYNEQFFGPGTRLTVL.

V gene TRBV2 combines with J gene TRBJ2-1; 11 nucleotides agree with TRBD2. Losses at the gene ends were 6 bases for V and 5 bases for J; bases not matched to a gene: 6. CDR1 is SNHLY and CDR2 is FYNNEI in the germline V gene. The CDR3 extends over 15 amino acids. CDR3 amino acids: CASRVLAGDNNEQFF. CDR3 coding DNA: TGTGCCAGCAGGGTACTAGCGGGGGACAACAATGAGCAGTTCTTC.

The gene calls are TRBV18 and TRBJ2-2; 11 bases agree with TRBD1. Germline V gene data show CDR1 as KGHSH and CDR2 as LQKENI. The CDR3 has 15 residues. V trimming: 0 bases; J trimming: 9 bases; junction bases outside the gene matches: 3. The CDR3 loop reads CASSPPGTGGRELFF. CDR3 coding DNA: TGTGCCAGCTCACCACCCGGGACAGGGGGTCGGGAGCTGTTTTTT.

The CDR3 here is CASSRLAGGMNEQFF. The CDR3 DNA reads TGTGCCAGCTCACGACTAGCGGGAGGGATGAATGAGCAGTTCTTC. The rearrangement links TRBV18 to TRBJ2-1, with 14 bases lining up with TRBD2. Per the germline V gene, CDR1 is KGHSH and CDR2 is LQKENI. The CDR3 is 15 amino acids. Trimming removed 4 bases from V and 7 bases from J; junction bases left unmatched: 3.

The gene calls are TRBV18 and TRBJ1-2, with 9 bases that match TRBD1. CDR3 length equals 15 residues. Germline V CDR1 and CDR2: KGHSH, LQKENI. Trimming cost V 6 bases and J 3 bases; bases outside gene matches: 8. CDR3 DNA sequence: TGTGCCAGCTCGCCAAAACAGGGGGCGGACTATGGCTACACCTTC. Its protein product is CASSPKQGADYGYTF.

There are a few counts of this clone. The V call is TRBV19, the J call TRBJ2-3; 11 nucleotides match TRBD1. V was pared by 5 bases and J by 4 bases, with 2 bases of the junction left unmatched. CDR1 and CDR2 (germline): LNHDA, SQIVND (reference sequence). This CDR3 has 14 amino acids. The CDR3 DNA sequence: TGTGCCAGTAGTCCGGGACAGGGGGCAGATACGCAGTATTTT. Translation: CASSPGQGADTQYF. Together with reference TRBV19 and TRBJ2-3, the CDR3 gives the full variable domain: DGGITQSPKYLFRKEGQNVTLSCEQNLNHDAMYWYRQDPGQGLRLIYYSQIVNDFQKGDIAEGYSVSREKKESFPLTVTSAQKNPTAFYLCASSPGQGADTQYFGPGTRLTVL.

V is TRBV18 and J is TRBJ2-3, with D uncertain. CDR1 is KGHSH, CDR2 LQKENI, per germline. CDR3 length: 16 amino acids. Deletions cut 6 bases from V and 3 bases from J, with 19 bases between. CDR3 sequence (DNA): TGTGCCAGCTCGACCCCAGGCTCAGGTCGAACAGATACGCAGTATTTT. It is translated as CASSTPGSGRTDTQYF.

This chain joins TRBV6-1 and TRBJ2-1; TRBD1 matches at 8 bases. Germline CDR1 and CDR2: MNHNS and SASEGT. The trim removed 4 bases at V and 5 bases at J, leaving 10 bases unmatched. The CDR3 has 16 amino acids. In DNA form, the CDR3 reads TGTGCCAGCAGTGTACACCACGGACAGGGTCACAATGAGCAGTTCTTC. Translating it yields CASSVHHGQGHNEQFF.

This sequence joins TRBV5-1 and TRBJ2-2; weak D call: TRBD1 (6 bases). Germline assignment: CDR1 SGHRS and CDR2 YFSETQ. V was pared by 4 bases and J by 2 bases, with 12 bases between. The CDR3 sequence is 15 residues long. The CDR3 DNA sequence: TGCGCCAGCAGCCCGGACAGATTCAACACCGGGGAGCTGTTTTTT. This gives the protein CASSPDRFNTGELFF.